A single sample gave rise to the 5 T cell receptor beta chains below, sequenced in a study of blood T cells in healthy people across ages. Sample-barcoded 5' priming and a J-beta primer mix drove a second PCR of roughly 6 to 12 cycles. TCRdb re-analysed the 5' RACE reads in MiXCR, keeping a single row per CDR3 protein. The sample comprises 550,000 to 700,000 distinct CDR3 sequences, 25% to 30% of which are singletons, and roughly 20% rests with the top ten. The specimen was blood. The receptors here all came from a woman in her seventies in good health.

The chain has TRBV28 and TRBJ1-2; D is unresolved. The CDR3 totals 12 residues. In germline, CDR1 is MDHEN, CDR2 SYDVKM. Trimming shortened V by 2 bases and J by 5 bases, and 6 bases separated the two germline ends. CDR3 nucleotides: TGTGCCAGCAGTTTAGGGTGGTATGGCTACACCTTC. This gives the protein CASSLGWYGYTF.

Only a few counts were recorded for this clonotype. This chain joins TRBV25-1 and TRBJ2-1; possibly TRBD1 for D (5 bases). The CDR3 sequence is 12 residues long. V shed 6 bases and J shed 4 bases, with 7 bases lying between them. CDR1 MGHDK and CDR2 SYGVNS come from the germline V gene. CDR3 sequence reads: CASRGEYNEQFF. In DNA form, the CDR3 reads TGTGCCAGCAGAGGGGAATACAATGAGCAGTTCTTC.

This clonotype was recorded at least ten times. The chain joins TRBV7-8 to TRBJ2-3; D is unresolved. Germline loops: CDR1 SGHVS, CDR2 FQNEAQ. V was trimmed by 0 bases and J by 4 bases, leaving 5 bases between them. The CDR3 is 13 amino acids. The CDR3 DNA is TGTGCCAGCAGCTTAGCGCGCGCAGATACGCAGTATTTT. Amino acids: CASSLARADTQYF.

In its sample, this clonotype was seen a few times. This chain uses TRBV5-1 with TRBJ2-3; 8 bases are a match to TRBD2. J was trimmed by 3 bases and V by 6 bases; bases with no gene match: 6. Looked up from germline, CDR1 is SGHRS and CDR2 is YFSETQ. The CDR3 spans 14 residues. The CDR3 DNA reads TGCGCCAGCAACCGGGAGGGTTGGACAGATACGCAGTATTTT. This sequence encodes CASNREGWTDTQYF.

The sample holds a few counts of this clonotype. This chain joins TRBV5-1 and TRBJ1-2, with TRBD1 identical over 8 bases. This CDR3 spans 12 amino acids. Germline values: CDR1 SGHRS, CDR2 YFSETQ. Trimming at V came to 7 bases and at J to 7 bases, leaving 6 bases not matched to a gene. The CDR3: CASLDRAPGYTF. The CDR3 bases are TGCGCCAGCCTGGACAGGGCTCCTGGCTACACCTTC.